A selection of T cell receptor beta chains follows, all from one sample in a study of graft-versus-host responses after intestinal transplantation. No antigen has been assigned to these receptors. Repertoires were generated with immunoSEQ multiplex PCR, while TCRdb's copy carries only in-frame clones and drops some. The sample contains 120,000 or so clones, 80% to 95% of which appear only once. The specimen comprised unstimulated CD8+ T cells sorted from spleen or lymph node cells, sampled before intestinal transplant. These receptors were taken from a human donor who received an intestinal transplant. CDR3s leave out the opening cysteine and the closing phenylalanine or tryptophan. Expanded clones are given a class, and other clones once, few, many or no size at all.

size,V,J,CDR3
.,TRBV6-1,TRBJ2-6,ASSERMDRSSGANVLT
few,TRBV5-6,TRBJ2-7,ASSPPTSWEQY
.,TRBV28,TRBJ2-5,ASSPRGGEGRETQY
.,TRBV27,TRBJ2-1,ASSPGGPYNEQF
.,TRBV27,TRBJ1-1,ASSLYKGNTEAF
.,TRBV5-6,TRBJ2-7,ASSPGGPEQY
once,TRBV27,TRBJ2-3,ASSLLQSTDTQY
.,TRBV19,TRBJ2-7,ASSIGTGYEQY
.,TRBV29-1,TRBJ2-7,SVSGQSYEQY
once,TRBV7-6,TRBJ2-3,ASSLARGTDTQY
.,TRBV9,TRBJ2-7,ASSYEGLASDEQY
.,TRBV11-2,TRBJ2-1,ASSPRLAPYYNEQF
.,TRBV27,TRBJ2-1,ASSLLRLNGDNEQF
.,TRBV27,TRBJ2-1,ASTPGLNHNEQF
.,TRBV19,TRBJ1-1,ASSRAQGINTEAF
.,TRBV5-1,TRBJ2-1,ASSWTSGSLYEQF
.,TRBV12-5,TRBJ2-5,ASGLDAGSQETQY
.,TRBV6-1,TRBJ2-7,ASSPGQGAAYEQY
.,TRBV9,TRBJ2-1,ASSVDAGGNEQF
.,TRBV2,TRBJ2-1,ASLQEGAGSTRYNEQF
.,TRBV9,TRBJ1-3,ASSVEWGTGNTIY
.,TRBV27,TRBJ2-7,ASSLGGRPYEQY
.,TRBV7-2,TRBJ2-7,ASGWTGGPSEQY
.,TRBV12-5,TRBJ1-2,ASGLGPGAYGYT
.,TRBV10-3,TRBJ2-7,ATLSNREQY
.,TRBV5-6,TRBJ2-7,ASSLADGEQY